The sequence of this TCR beta chain was determined in a study of blood T cells in healthy people across ages. Whole-study results and caveats: Conclusively comparing naive with antigen-experienced cells was impossible with unsorted PBMCs.

Per the germline V gene, CDR1 is SEHNR and CDR2 is FQNEAQ (reference sequence). CDR3 length: 17 amino acids. V lost 5 bases and J lost 1; bases outside the gene matches: 7. Sample-barcoded 5' priming and a J-beta primer mix drove a second PCR of 7 to 11 cycles. Through a template-switch adaptor with 12 random nucleotides, each cDNA molecule received a tag. TCRdb recomputed calls from the 5' RACE reads with MiXCR, one row per CDR3 protein. Found here are hundreds of thousands of distinct CDR3 sequences, about 42% of them singletons; the top ten hold nearly 20%. As to this clonotype: What it binds is not known.

The rearrangement joins TRBV7-9 to TRBJ2-7, with 14 bases aligning to TRBD2. Sequenced input: blood. The TCR originated in a man aged 55 to 70 in good health. CDR3 DNA: TGTGCCAGCAGCCCCTTAGGACTAGCGGGGGGTTCCTACGAGCAGTACTTC. Its translation: CASSPLGLAGGSYEQYF.